This T cell receptor beta chain comes out of a study of identical twins. This clonotype was found a few times. The CDR3 contains 14 residues. V trimming: 5 bases; J trimming: 3 bases; junction bases outside the gene matches: 6. The V gene's germline CDR1 is SGHRS and CDR2 YFSETQ. TCRdb recomputed calls from the 5' RACE reads with MiXCR, one row per CDR3 protein. Among some 660,000 distinct CDR3 sequences, 8.6% were seen once, and the ten largest hold 0.98%. The same sample was also used in a study of yellow fever vaccine responses in identical twins. From that paper: Convergence reportedly seemed to mark part of the twins' vaccine T cell response, with personalization marking the rest.

Sequencing was performed on PBMCs. The V gene is TRBV5-1, the J gene TRBJ2-7; 9 bases line up with TRBD2. This clonotype was obtained from a woman aged 18-29 years in good health. The DNA of the CDR3 is TGCGCCAGCAGAAAAGCGGGGGGAGTCTACGAGCAGTACTTC. The encoded protein is CASRKAGGVYEQYF.